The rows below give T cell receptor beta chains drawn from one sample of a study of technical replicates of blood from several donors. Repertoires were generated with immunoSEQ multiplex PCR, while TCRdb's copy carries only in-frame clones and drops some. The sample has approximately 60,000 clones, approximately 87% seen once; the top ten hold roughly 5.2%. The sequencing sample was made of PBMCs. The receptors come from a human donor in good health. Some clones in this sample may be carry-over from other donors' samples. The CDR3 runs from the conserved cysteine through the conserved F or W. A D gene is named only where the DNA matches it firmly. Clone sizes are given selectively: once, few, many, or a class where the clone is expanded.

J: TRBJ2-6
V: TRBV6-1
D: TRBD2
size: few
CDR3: CASSGGGGSGANVLTF
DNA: TGTGCCAGCAGTGGGGGGGGAGGTAGTGGGGCCAACGTCCTGACTTTC

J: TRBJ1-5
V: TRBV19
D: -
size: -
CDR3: CASSIDGPPRLQPQHF
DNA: TGTGCCAGTAGTATAGATGGCCCTCCGAGGCTTCAGCCCCAGCATTTT

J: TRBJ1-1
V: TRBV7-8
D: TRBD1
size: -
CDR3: CARGGTGARGAEAFF
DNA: TGTGCCAGGGGAGGGACAGGGGCTCGGGGCGCTGAAGCTTTCTTT

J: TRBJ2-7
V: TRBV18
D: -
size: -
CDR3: CASSPLDRLIYEQYF
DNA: TGTGCCAGCTCACCTCTCGACAGGTTGATCTACGAGCAGTACTTC

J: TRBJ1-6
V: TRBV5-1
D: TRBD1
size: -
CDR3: CASSPGQGDGSPLHF
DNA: TGCGCCAGCAGCCCTGGACAGGGTGATGGATCACCCCTCCACTTT

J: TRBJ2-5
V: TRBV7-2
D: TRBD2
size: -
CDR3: CASSLSSSGGQETQYF
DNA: TGTGCCAGCAGCTTATCCTCTAGCGGGGGGCAAGAGACCCAGTACTTC

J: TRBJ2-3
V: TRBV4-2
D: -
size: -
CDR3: CASSQNLRYSSSTDTQYF
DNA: TGTGCCAGCAGCCAAAACCTTAGGTACAGTTCTAGCACAGATACGCAGTATTTT

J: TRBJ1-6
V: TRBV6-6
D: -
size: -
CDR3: CASSYSSVRISSPLHF
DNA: TGTGCCAGCAGTTACTCGAGTGTGAGGATAAGTTCACCCCTCCACTTT

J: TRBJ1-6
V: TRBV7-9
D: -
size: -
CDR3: CASSLSHRDSPLHF
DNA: TGTGCCAGCAGCTTATCGCACAGGGATTCACCCCTCCACTTT

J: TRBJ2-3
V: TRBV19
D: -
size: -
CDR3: CASSIGGHTDTQYF
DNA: TGTGCCAGTAGTATAGGTGGGCACACAGATACGCAGTATTTT

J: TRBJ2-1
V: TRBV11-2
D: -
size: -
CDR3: CASSPRGTGGIGNEQFF
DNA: TGTGCCAGCAGCCCCCGAGGTACTGGCGGGATTGGAAATGAGCAGTTCTTC

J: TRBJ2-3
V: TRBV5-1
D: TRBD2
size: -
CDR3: CASSPRTTSGGSTDTQYF
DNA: TGCGCCAGCAGCCCCAGGACGACTAGCGGGGGGAGCACAGATACGCAGTATTTT

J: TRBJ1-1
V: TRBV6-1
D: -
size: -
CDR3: CASSSLTAGNTEAFF
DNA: TGTGCCAGCAGTTCCCTGACTGCCGGCAACACTGAAGCTTTCTTT

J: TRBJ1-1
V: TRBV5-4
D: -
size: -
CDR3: CASSPGGGRTEAFF
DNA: TGTGCCAGCAGTCCCGGGGGAGGAAGGACTGAAGCTTTCTTT

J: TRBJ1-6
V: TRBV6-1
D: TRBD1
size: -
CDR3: CASSAGQVGYSPLHF
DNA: TGTGCCAGCAGTGCAGGACAGGTTGGGTATTCACCCCTCCACTTT